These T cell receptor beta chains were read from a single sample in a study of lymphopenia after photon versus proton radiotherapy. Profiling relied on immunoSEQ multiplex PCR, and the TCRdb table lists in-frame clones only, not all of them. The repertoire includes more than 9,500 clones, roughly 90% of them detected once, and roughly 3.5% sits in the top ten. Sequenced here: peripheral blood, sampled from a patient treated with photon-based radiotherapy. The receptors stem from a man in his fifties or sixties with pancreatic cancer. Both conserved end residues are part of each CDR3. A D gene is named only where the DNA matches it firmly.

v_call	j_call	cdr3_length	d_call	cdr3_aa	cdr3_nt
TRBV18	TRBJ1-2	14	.	CASSPGVGLHGYTF	TGTGCCAGCTCACCGGGGGTAGGGCTCCATGGCTACACCTTC
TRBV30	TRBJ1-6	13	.	CAWSDSISSPLHF	TGTGCCTGGAGTGATTCGATCAGTTCACCCCTCCACTTT
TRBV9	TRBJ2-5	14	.	CASSVGWRQETQYF	TGTGCCAGCAGCGTAGGATGGCGCCAAGAGACCCAGTACTTC
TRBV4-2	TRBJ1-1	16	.	CASSQPRSGSPTEAFF	TGTGCCAGCAGCCAACCCCGGTCTGGGTCGCCCACTGAAGCTTTCTTT
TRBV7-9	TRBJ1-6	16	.	CASSPRGASDNSPLHF	TGTGCCAGCAGCCCTAGGGGGGCGTCAGATAATTCACCCCTCCACTTT
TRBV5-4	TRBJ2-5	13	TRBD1	CASRPGQAETQYF	TGTGCCAGCCGACCGGGACAGGCGGAGACCCAGTACTTC
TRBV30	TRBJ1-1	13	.	CAWSKGSETEAFF	TGTGCCTGGAGTAAAGGGTCTGAAACTGAAGCTTTCTTT
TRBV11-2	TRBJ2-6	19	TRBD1	CASSPGRGRSSSGANVLTF	TGTGCCAGCAGCCCAGGTAGGGGGCGAAGCTCCTCTGGGGCCAACGTCCTGACTTTC
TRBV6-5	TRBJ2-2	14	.	CASLTGGRTGELFF	TGTGCCAGCCTTACCGGGGGCCGAACCGGGGAGCTGTTTTTT
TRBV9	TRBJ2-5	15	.	CASSPLGGVQETQYF	TGTGCCAGCAGCCCCCTGGGTGGGGTCCAAGAGACCCAGTACTTC